These 14 T cell receptor beta chains originate from one sample sequenced in a study of blood T cell repertoires in COVID-19. Some clones are missing from TCRdb's copy, which holds only in-frame ones; the method was immunoSEQ multiplex PCR. The repertoire holds about 670,000 clones, with more than 80% as singletons. Sequencing input: peripheral blood. These receptors came from a young woman with acute or convalescent COVID-19.

The chain uses TRBV11-2 and TRBJ1-2, with TRBD1 matching over 7 bases. The CDR3 totals 17 residues. J lost 0 bases, V lost 7 bases, and 14 bases had no gene match. The germline V gene encodes CDR1 SGHAT and CDR2 FQNNGV. CDR3 region: CASTLPLGQGANYGYTF. As DNA, the CDR3 is TGTGCCAGCACCCTACCCCTGGGGCAGGGGGCTAACTATGGCTACACCTTC.

The gene calls are TRBV19 and TRBJ1-4, with TRBD1 as a possible D gene (5 bases). This CDR3 has 17 amino acids. The germline V and J ends were trimmed by 4 bases and 0 bases, with 15 bases remaining between them. Germline assignment: CDR1 LNHDA and CDR2 SQIVND (reference sequence). CDR3 DNA: TGTGCCAGTAGTAACTTTAGAGACAGTTCAACTAATGAAAAACTGTTTTTT. This translates into CASSNFRDSSTNEKLFF.

J is TRBJ1-2 and V is TRBV9, with D possibly matching TRBD1 (5 bases). This CDR3 comprises 16 residues. The V and J ends lost 4 bases and 2 bases respectively, with 18 bases between them. In germline, CDR1 is SGDLS, CDR2 YYNGEE. This CDR3 is CASSSNPDRQNYGYTF. CDR3 DNA: TGTGCCAGCAGCTCCAATCCAGACAGACAGAACTATGGCTACACCTTC.

The chain couples TRBV5-1 to TRBJ1-1; no definite D call. This CDR3 spans 14 amino acids. The germline V gene has CDR1 SGHRS and CDR2 YFSETQ. Trimming cost V 0 bases and J 0 bases, with 6 bases left between them. CDR3 sequence reads: CASSLVVMNTEAFF. The CDR3 nucleotides read TGCGCCAGCAGCTTGGTTGTTATGAACACTGAAGCTTTCTTT.

The V gene is TRBV4-1, the J gene TRBJ2-7; possible D gene TRBD2, 6 bases. The CDR3 runs 15 residues. V gave up 5 bases and J gave up 3 bases, with 17 bases separating them. Germline V CDR1 and CDR2: MGHRA, YSYEKL. The CDR3 DNA reads TGCGCCAGCAGCTGGGAGGCAGGGACTCGCTACGAGCAGTACTTC. Translation: CASSWEAGTRYEQYF.

V usage is TRBV3-1 (or the pseudogene TRBV3-2) and J usage is TRBJ2-3; 7 nucleotides match TRBD1. The CDR3 runs to 18 residues. The V gene end was trimmed by 0 bases and the J gene end by 5 bases; junction bases not matched to a gene: 14. Germline values: CDR1 LGHDT, CDR2 YNNKEL (reference sequence). CDR3 loop: CASSQDQVETGLGDTQYF. The CDR3 DNA reads TGTGCCAGCAGCCAAGATCAGGTAGAGACAGGGCTGGGAGATACGCAGTATTTT.

The chain combines TRBV3-1 (or the pseudogene TRBV3-2) with TRBJ1-1; D gene unclear. This CDR3 contains 10 residues. V was clipped by 8 bases and J by 9 bases, with 10 bases between them. CDR1 is LGHDT, CDR2 YNNKEL, per germline (reference sequence). The CDR3 here is CASGSGKAFF. The CDR3 DNA follows: TGTGCCAGCGGTTCGGGAAAAGCTTTCTTT.

V gene TRBV6-5 combines with J gene TRBJ1-1, with D unclear. Germline CDR1 MNHEY, CDR2 SVGAGI. The germline V and J ends were trimmed by 5 bases and 1 base, with 8 bases remaining between them. The CDR3 consists of 13 residues. The CDR3 bases are TGTGCCAGCAGTACTCTTTGGAACACTGAAGCTTTCTTT. Its translation: CASSTLWNTEAFF.

This rearrangement joins TRBV2 to TRBJ1-5; TRBD1 agrees at 7 bases. CDR1 SNHLY and CDR2 FYNNEI come from the germline V gene. The CDR3 runs 16 residues. V lost 6 bases, J lost 0 bases, and 8 bases stayed unmatched. The CDR3 nucleotides are TGTGCCAGCAGCATACAGGGGTCCCTTAGCAATCAGCCCCAGCATTTT. It is translated as CASSIQGSLSNQPQHF.

The V and J genes are TRBV25-1 and TRBJ1-2; no firm D call. The CDR3 has 12 residues. V was clipped by 11 bases and J by 4 bases, with 14 bases between them. Germline CDR1 and CDR2: MGHDK and SYGVNS. CDR3 loop: CAATGNSYGYTF. CDR3 coding DNA: TGTGCCGCCACCGGCAACAGCTATGGCTACACCTTC.

The chain employs TRBV5-6 and TRBJ2-1, with TRBD1 matching 8 bases. Unmatched junction bases numbered 5, after V lost 1 base and J lost 5 bases. The CDR3 is 15 residues long. Germline-derived CDR1 and CDR2 are SGHDT and YYEEEE. The CDR3 protein is CASSLPAGGNNEQFF. For the CDR3, the DNA is TGTGCCAGCAGCTTGCCTGCAGGGGGCAACAATGAGCAGTTCTTC.

The chain couples TRBV30 to TRBJ1-1, with D tentatively TRBD1 (5 bases). The CDR3 has 11 residues. Germline V gives CDR1 GTSNPN, CDR2 SVGIG (reference sequence). Between the trimmed V and J ends, which lost 8 bases and 3 bases, there was a span of 10 bases. DNA of the CDR3: TGTGCCCTTGGGGCATACACTGAAGCTTTCTTT. Its protein product is CALGAYTEAFF.

There are a few counts of this clone. The chain has TRBV15 and TRBJ1-1, with D possibly matching TRBD1 (5 bases). This CDR3 has 14 amino acids. Germline V gene sequence: CDR1 LNHNV, CDR2 YYDKDF (reference sequence). Trimming pared 6 bases from V and 1 base from J, leaving 12 bases between. CDR3: CATRKDRRNTEAFF. CDR3 nucleotides: TGTGCCACCAGGAAAGACAGAAGGAACACTGAAGCTTTCTTT.

The V gene is TRBV6-5, the J gene TRBJ2-4, with TRBD1 as a possible D gene (5 bases). Trimming left V 5 bases short and J 9 bases short, with 14 bases between. From germline, CDR1 is MNHEY and CDR2 SVGAGI. The CDR3 sequence is 13 residues long. CDR3: CASSPQAQGIQYF. CDR3 DNA sequence: TGTGCCAGCAGTCCTCAGGCCCAGGGCATTCAGTACTTC.